The next 15 T cell receptor beta chains were all read from a single sample in a study of blood T cells in healthy people across ages. Primers used in a second PCR of roughly 6 to 12 cycles were a sample-barcoded 5' primer and a J-beta primer mix. TCRdb ran MiXCR on the 5' RACE reads and lists one entry per CDR3 protein. Of about 830,000 distinct CDR3 sequences detected, approximately 65% appear once; the ten largest clones hold roughly 26%. Sequences were obtained from blood. These receptors came from a man aged 25 to 40 in good health.

The chain links TRBV4-1 to TRBJ2-7; D is possibly TRBD1 or TRBD2 (5 bases each). CDR3 length equals 15 residues. V lost 1 base to trimming and J lost 5 bases, with 15 bases between them. Germline values: CDR1 MGHRA, CDR2 YSYEKL. For the CDR3, the DNA is TGCGCCAGCAGCCAAGGGACCGGGACCGTGGACGAGCAGTACTTC. Residues: CASSQGTGTVDEQYF.

The CDR3 loop reads CASSLSRGLIYGYTF. The CDR3 bases are TGTGCCAGCAGTTTATCACGAGGACTTATCTATGGCTACACCTTC. The J gene is TRBJ1-2, the V gene TRBV28; D unclear. The CDR3 has 15 amino acids. Germline assignment: CDR1 MDHEN and CDR2 SYDVKM. Trimming took off 1 base at V and 4 bases at J, with 13 bases between the two ends.

The chain joins TRBV15 to TRBJ2-7, with D perhaps TRBD1 (6 bases). The V end lost 1 base, the J end lost 3 bases, and 13 bases lay between the germline ends. The V gene's germline CDR1 is LNHNV and CDR2 YYDKDF (reference sequence). The CDR3 sequence is 15 residues long. In DNA, the CDR3 is TGTGCCACCAGCAGAGCAAGGGGGTACGACTACGAGCAGTACTTC. Amino acids: CATSRARGYDYEQYF.

This chain joins TRBV10-3 and TRBJ2-7; 7 bases line up with TRBD1. Germline loops: CDR1 ENHRY, CDR2 SYGVKD. V lost 5 bases and J lost 0; bases outside the gene matches: 7. The CDR3 covers 15 residues. The CDR3 bases are TGTGCCATCAGTCCTTGGGACAGAAGCTCCTACGAGCAGTACTTC. Translation gives CAISPWDRSSYEQYF.

This chain links TRBV6-6 with TRBJ2-3; 9 positions match TRBD1. This CDR3 has 14 residues. Trimming took 5 bases from V and 4 from J; bases not matched to a gene: 4. Germline V lookup: CDR1 MNHNY, CDR2 SVGAGI (reference sequence). CDR3 protein: CASSRDRASDTQYF. The DNA of the CDR3 is TGTGCCAGCAGTCGGGACAGGGCTTCAGATACGCAGTATTTT.

This clonotype occurred a few times. The chain uses TRBV20-1 and TRBJ2-5; a possible D gene is TRBD2 (5 bases). The assigned J gene may be wrong: the sequence end matches TRBJ2-7 better. The CDR3 spans 14 residues. Germline CDR1 is DFQATT and CDR2 is SNEGSKA (reference sequence). CDR3 amino acids: CSARDLVARYEQYF. The CDR3 region has the DNA TGCAGTGCGAGGGATCTAGTCGCACGTTACGAGCAGTACTTC.

CDR3 nucleotides: TGTGCCACCGGTTGGGCAGGAACTAGCACAGATACGCAGTATTTT. It encodes CATGWAGTSTDTQYF. This rearrangement joins TRBV15 to TRBJ2-3; D gene uncertain. The CDR3 runs to 15 residues. The V end lost 8 bases, the J end lost 0 bases, and 15 bases lay between the germline ends. Germline CDR1 reads LNHNV; CDR2 reads YYDKDF (reference sequence).

This chain joins TRBV27 and TRBJ2-7; D is tentatively TRBD1 or TRBD2 (6 bases each). Per the germline V gene, CDR1 is MNHEY and CDR2 is SMNVEV (reference sequence). The CDR3 totals 16 residues. Trimming left V 11 bases short and J 0 bases short, with 23 bases between. The CDR3 loop is CADRRAWGAPSYEQYF. In DNA, the CDR3 is TGTGCCGATCGCCGCGCGTGGGGGGCGCCCTCCTACGAGCAGTACTTC.

V usage is TRBV7-6 and J usage is TRBJ2-5, with 9 nucleotides matching TRBD2. The DNA matches TRBJ2-7 better at its end, which makes the J call doubtful. The CDR3 length is 15 residues. Germline CDR1 SGHVS, CDR2 FNYEAQ. This CDR3 reads CASSFRASGEYEQYF. The CDR3 region has the DNA TGTGCCAGCAGCTTCCGGGCTAGCGGGGAATACGAGCAGTACTTC.

The chain uses TRBV29-1 and TRBJ2-5; 8 bases agree with TRBD2. The CDR3 extends over 13 amino acids. The V and J ends lost 7 bases and 3 bases, in that order; junction bases with no gene match: 7. CDR1 SQVTM and CDR2 ANQGSEA come from the germline V gene. CDR3 residues: CSARIGGEETQYF. The CDR3 bases are TGCAGCGCCCGGATCGGGGGGGAAGAGACCCAGTACTTC.

The genes are TRBV7-2 and TRBJ1-3; D uncertain. In germline, CDR1 is SGHTA, CDR2 FQGNSA. V was trimmed by 2 bases and J by 0 bases, leaving 11 bases between them. CDR3 size: 16 residues. CDR3 sequence: CASSLMGRASGNTIYF. CDR3 nucleotides: TGTGCCAGCAGCTTAATGGGTCGAGCCTCTGGAAACACCATATATTTT.

A few counts support this clonotype. V is TRBV5-1 and J is TRBJ1-6; 7 nucleotides match TRBD1. The J segment lost 9 bases and the V segment lost 4 bases, leaving 10 bases of the junction unmatched. The CDR3 covers 15 residues. Germline V gene sequence: CDR1 SGHRS, CDR2 YFSETQ. Here the CDR3 reads CASSEGTEGSSPLHF. CDR3 DNA: TGCGCCAGCAGCGAGGGGACAGAGGGAAGTTCACCCCTCCACTTT. Complete variable domain (other parts from reference TRBV5-1 and TRBJ1-6): KAGVTQTPRYLIKTRGQQVTLSCSPISGHRSVSWYQQTPGQGLQFLFEYFSETQRNKGNFPGRFSGRQFSNSRSEMNVSTLELGDSALYLCASSEGTEGSSPLHFGNGTRLTVT.

This clonotype has just one count. The rearrangement joins TRBV9 to TRBJ2-1; D gene uncertain. Trimming stripped 3 bases from V and 0 bases from J, with 7 bases between. The CDR3 loop spans 14 amino acids. Germline CDR1 SGDLS, CDR2 YYNGEE. CDR3 in DNA: TGTGCCAGCAGCGACGGTCGCTCCTACAATGAGCAGTTCTTC. Its protein is CASSDGRSYNEQFF.

DNA of the CDR3: TGTGCCAGCAGCCGCCGGACTGTTTACAATGAGCAGTTCTTC. It encodes CASSRRTVYNEQFF. The V gene is TRBV4-2, the J gene TRBJ2-1, with D perhaps matching TRBD2 (5 bases). V was clipped by 4 bases and J by 4 bases, with 11 bases between them. Germline V CDR1 and CDR2: LGHNA, YNFKEQ. The CDR3 has 14 amino acids.

The chain carries TRBV12-5 and TRBJ1-2; D gene ambiguous. Germline CDR1 and CDR2: LGHNT and FRNRAP. CDR3 size: 14 residues. Between the trimmed V and J ends, which lost 5 bases and 4 bases, there was a span of 14 bases. CDR3 nucleotides: TGTGCTAGTGGTCTGGCCCAGTGGAGCTATGGCTACACCTTC. Its protein product is CASGLAQWSYGYTF.